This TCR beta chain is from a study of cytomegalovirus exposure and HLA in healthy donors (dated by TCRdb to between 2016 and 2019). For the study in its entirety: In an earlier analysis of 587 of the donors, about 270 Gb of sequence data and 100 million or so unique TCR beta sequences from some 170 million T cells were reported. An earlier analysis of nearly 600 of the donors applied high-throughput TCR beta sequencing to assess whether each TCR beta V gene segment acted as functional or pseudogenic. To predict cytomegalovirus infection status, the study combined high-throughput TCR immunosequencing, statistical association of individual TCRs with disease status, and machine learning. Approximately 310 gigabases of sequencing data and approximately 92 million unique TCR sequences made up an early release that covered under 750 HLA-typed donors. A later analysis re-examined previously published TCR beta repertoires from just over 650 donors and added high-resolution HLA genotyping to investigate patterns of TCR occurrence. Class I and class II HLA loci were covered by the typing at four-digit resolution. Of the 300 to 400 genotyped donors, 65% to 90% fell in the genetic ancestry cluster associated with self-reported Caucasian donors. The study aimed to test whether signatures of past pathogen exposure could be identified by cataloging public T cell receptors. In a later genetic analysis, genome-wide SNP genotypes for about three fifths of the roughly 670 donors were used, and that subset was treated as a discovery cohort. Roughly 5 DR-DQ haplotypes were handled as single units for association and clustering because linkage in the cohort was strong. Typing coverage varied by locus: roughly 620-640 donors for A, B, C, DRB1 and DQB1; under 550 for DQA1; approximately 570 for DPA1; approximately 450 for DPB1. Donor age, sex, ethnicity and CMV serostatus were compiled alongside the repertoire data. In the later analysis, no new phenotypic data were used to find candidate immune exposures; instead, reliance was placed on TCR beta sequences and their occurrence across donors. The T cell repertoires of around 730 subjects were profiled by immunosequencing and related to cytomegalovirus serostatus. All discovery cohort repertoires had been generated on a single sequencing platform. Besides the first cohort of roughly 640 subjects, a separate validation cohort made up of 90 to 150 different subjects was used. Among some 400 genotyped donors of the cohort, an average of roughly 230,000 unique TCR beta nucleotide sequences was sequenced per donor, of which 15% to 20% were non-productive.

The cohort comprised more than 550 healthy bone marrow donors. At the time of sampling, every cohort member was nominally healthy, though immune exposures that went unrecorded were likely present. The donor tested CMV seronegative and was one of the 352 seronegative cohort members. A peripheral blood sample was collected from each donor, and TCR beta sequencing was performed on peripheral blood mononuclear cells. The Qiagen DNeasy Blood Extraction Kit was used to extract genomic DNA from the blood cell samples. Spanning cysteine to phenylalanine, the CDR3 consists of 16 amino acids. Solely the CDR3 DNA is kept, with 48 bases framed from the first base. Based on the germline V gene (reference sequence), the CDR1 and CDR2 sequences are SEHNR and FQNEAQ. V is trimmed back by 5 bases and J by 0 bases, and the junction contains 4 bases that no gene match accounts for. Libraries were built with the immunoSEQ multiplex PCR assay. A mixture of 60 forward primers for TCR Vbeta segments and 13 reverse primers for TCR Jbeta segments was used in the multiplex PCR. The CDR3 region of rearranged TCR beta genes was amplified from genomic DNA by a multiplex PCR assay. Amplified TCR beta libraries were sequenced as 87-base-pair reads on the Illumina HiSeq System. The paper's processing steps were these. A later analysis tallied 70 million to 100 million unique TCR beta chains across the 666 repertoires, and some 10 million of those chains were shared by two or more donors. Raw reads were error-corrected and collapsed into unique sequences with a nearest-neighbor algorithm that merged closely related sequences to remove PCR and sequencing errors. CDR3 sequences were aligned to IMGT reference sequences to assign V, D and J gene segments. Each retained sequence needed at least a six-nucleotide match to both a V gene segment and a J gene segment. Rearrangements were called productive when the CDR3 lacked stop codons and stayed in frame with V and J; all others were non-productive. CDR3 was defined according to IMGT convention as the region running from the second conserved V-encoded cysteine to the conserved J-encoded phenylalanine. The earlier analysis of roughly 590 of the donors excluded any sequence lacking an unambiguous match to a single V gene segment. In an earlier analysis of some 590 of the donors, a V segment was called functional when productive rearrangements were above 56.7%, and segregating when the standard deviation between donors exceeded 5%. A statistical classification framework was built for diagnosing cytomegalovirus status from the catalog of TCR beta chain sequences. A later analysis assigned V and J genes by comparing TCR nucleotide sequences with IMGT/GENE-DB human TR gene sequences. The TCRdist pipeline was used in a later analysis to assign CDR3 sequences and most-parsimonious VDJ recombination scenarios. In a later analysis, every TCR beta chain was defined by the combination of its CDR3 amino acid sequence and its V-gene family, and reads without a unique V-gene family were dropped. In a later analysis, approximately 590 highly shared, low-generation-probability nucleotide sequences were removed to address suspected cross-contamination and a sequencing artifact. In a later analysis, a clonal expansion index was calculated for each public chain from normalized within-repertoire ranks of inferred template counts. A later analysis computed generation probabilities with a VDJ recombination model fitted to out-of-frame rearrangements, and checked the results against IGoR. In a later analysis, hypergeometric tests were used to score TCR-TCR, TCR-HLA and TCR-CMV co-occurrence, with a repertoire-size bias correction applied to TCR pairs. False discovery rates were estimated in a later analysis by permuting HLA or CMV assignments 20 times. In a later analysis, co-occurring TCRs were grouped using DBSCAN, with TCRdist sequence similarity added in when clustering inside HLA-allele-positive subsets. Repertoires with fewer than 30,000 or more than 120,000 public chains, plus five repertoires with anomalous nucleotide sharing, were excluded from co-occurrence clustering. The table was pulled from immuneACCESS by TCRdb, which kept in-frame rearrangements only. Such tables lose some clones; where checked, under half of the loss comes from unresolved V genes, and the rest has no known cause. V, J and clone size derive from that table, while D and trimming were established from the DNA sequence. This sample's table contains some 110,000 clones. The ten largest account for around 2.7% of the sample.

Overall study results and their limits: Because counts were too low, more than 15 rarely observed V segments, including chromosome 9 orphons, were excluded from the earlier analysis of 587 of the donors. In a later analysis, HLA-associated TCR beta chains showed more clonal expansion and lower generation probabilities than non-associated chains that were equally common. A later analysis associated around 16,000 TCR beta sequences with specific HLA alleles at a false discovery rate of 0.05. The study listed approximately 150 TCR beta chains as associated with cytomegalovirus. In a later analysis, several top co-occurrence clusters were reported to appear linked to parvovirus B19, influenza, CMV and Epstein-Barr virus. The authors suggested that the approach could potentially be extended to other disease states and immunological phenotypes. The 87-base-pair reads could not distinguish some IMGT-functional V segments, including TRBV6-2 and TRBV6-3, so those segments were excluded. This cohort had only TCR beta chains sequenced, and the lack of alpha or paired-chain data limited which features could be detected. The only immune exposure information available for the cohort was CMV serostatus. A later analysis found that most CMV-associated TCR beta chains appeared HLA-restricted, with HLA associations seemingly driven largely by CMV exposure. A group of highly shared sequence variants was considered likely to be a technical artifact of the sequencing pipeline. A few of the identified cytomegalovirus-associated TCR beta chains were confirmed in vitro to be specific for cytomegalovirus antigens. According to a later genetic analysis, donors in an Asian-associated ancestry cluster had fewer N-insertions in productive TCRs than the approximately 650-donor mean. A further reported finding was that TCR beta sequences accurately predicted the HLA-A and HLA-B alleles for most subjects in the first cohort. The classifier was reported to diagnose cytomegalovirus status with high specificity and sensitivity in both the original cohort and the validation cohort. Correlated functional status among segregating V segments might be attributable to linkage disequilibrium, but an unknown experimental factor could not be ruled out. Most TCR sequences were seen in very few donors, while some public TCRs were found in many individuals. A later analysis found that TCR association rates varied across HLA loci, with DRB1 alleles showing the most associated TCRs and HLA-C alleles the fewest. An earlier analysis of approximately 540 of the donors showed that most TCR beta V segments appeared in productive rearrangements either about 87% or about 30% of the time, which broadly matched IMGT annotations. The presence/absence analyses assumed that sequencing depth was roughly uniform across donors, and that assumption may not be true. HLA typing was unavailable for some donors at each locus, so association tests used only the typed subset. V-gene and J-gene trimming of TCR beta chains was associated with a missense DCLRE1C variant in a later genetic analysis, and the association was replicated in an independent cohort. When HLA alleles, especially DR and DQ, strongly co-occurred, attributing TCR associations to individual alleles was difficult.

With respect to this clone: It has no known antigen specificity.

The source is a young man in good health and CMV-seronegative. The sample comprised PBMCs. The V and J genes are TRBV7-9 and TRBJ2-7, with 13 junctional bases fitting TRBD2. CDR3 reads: CASSARTSGSSYEQYF. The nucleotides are TGTGCCAGCAGCGCCCGGACTAGCGGGAGCTCCTACGAGCAGTACTTC. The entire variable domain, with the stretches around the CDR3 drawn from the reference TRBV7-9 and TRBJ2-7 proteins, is DTGVSQNPRHKITKRGQNVTFRCDPISEHNRLYWYRQTLGQGPEFLTYFQNEAQLEKSRLLSDRFSAERPKGSFSTLEIQRTEQGDSAMYLCASSARTSGSSYEQYFGPGTRLTVT.